The next 10 T cell receptor beta chains were all read from a single sample in a study of Ad26.COV2.S vaccination and SARS-CoV-2 variants. The treatment denotes: some 20 received Ad26.COV2.S at low or high dose, single or two shots; roughly 5 received placebo; per-sample allocation not given. Samples were taken on day 63 after the first vaccine or placebo injection. Clones were read by immunoSEQ multiplex PCR, and TCRdb kept only the in-frame ones, dropping some. The sample has about 320,000 clones, around four fifths seen once. The sample was peripheral blood, taken in a trial of Ad26.COV2.S vaccine versus placebo. Receptors originate from a person between 18 and 65 years old who received the Ad26.COV2.S COVID-19 vaccine or a placebo.

V is TRBV6-5 and J is TRBJ1-1; D is uncertain. The germline V gene encodes CDR1 MNHEY and CDR2 SVGAGI. The CDR3 runs 15 residues. Trimming stripped 4 bases from V and 0 bases from J, with 12 bases between. This chain's CDR3 is CASSWLGSMNTEAFF. For the CDR3, the DNA is TGTGCCAGCAGTTGGTTGGGCTCCATGAACACTGAAGCTTTCTTT.

This rearrangement joins TRBV7-9 to TRBJ2-2; 8 bases fit TRBD1. With 5 bases clipped from V and 6 bases from J, the junction kept 11 bases outside the gene matches. The CDR3 consists of 16 residues. The germline gives CDR1 SEHNR, CDR2 FQNEAQ (reference sequence). This CDR3 is CASSPRTGFRSGELFF. CDR3 DNA: TGTGCCAGCAGCCCGCGGACAGGGTTTCGGTCCGGGGAGCTGTTTTTT.

The V gene is TRBV11-2, the J gene TRBJ2-7; possibly TRBD1 or TRBD2 for D (5 bases each). This CDR3 is built from 13 residues. Trimming left V 3 bases short and J 1 base short, with 7 bases between. Germline values: CDR1 SGHAT, CDR2 FQNNGV. In DNA form, the CDR3 reads TGTGCCAGCAGCTTGTGGGGGTCCTACGAGCAGTACTTC. It encodes CASSLWGSYEQYF.

The rearrangement links TRBV6-5 to TRBJ2-7; TRBD1 agrees at 11 bases. The junction had 6 bases not matched to a gene; V was cut back by 6 bases and J by 2 bases. This CDR3 is 15 amino acids long. Germline V gene data show CDR1 as MNHEY and CDR2 as SVGAGI. CDR3 region: CASSGDRGNTYEQYF. CDR3 coding DNA: TGTGCCAGCAGCGGGGACAGGGGGAACACCTACGAGCAGTACTTC.

The J gene is TRBJ2-2, the V gene TRBV5-1; D gene unclear. The CDR3 has 16 amino acids. The V and J ends lost 2 bases and 3 bases respectively, with 14 bases between them. Per the germline V gene, CDR1 is SGHRS and CDR2 is YFSETQ. DNA for the CDR3: TGCGCCAGCAGCTTAAGGAGCATCCGGGACACCGGGGAGCTGTTTTTT. It codes for CASSLRSIRDTGELFF.

The V and J genes are TRBV11-3 and TRBJ1-5, with 10 bases lining up with TRBD1. The J segment lost 1 base and the V segment lost 5 bases, leaving 17 bases of the junction unmatched. This CDR3 has 20 residues. CDR1 is SGHNT and CDR2 is YENEEA in the germline V gene. The CDR3 nucleotides read TGTGCCAGCAGCCCAACCCCCGCAGACAGGGGGCGGGTCAGCAATCAGCCCCAGCATTTT. Translating gives CASSPTPADRGRVSNQPQHF.

The gene calls are TRBV11-2 and TRBJ2-3, with 10 nucleotides matching TRBD2. Germline V gives CDR1 SGHAT, CDR2 FQNNGV. The junction had 14 bases not matched to a gene; V was cut back by 5 bases and J by 0 bases. This CDR3 has 19 amino acids. CDR3 residues: CASSRVRLAGEISTDTQYF. DNA for the CDR3: TGTGCCAGCAGCCGAGTACGGCTAGCGGGGGAAATTAGCACAGATACGCAGTATTTT.

The chain couples TRBV20-1 to TRBJ2-3, with D unresolved. The ends were cut back, 5 bases at V and 1 base at J, with 13 bases in the middle. Looked up from germline, CDR1 is DFQATT and CDR2 is SNEGSKA (reference sequence). The CDR3 spans 14 residues. The CDR3 bases are TGCAGTGCTGGTGTTCACGAGGGCACAGATACGCAGTATTTT. This translates into CSAGVHEGTDTQYF.

The chain couples TRBV7-2 to TRBJ2-2; no firm D call. Germline assignment: CDR1 SGHTA and CDR2 FQGNSA. V was trimmed by 2 bases and J by 3 bases, leaving 7 bases between them. The CDR3 sequence is 14 residues long. The CDR3 nucleotides read TGTGCCAGCAGCTTACACGCCTACACCGGGGAGCTGTTTTTT. It encodes CASSLHAYTGELFF. Drawing the rest from reference TRBV7-2 and TRBJ2-2, the complete variable domain is GAGVSQSPSNKVTEKGKDVELRCDPISGHTALYWYRQSLGQGLEFLIYFQGNSAPDKSGLPSDRFSAERTGGSVSTLTIQRTQQEDSAVYLCASSLHAYTGELFFGEGSRLTVL.

The gene calls are TRBV5-1 and TRBJ2-2; possibly TRBD1 for D (6 bases). Looked up from germline, CDR1 is SGHRS and CDR2 is YFSETQ. With 1 base removed from V and 3 bases from J, the gap between germline ends came to 10 bases. The CDR3 contains 15 residues. This CDR3 is CASSLTGFDTGELFF. The CDR3 bases are TGCGCCAGCAGCTTGACAGGGTTTGACACCGGGGAGCTGTTTTTT.